This record looks at one TCR beta chain sequence and its context. Germline loops: CDR1 LGHNA, CDR2 YSLEER. This CDR3 has 19 residues. Trimming shortened V by 0 bases and J by 0 bases, and 21 bases separated the two germline ends. Profiled with immunoSEQ multiplex PCR; TCRdb holds only in-frame clones, not every one. Of hundreds of thousands of clones detected, roughly 70% appear once; the ten largest clones hold about a tenth. The sample belongs to a study of shared clonotypes between healthy human individuals. V gene TRBV4-3 combines with J gene TRBJ2-7; maybe TRBD1 (7 bases). Sequencing input: memory CD4+ T cells sorted from blood. Noted subset: CD45RA-negative fraction. This clonotype was obtained from a man aged 25 to 40 in good health. CDR3 in amino acids: CASSQDRTTAGTASYEQYF. CDR3 sequence (DNA): TGCGCCAGCAGCCAAGATCGGACTACCGCCGGGACAGCCTCCTACGAGCAGTACTTC.